The 32 T cell receptor beta chains below all came from one sample that was sequenced in a study of shared clonotypes between healthy human individuals. Positive CCR7 selection of CD45RO-negative cells yielded the naive CD8 cells, and terminally differentiated effector memory CD45RA+ cells were excluded. Assay used: immunoSEQ multiplex PCR; TCRdb lists only in-frame clones, some missing. This table holds roughly 590,000 clones, roughly 96% found once. The specimen was naive CD8+ T cells sorted from blood. The source of these receptors is a woman aged 25-40 years in good health.

This clone was found once. The CDR3 nucleotides are TGTGCCAGCAGAACCCTAACAGGGGGTAGCACTGAAGCTTTCTTT. As protein: CASRTLTGGSTEAFF. This chain joins TRBV7-8 and TRBJ1-1; 8 nucleotides agree with TRBD1. CDR1 and CDR2 from the germline V gene are SGHVS and FQNEAQ. The junction had 10 bases not matched to a gene; V was cut back by 6 bases and J by 4 bases. This CDR3 has 15 amino acids.

The rearrangement links TRBV19 to TRBJ1-1; D remains ambiguous. V was trimmed by 3 bases and J by 5 bases, leaving 10 bases between them. The germline V gene encodes CDR1 LNHDA and CDR2 SQIVND (reference sequence). CDR3 length: 13 residues. The CDR3, as DNA: TGTGCCAGTAGTATTTATGCGAGGACTGAAGCTTTCTTT. Translation: CASSIYARTEAFF. Complete variable domain (other parts from reference TRBV19 and TRBJ1-1): DGGITQSPKYLFRKEGQNVTLSCEQNLNHDAMYWYRQDPGQGLRLIYYSQIVNDFQKGDIAEGYSVSREKKESFPLTVTSAQKNPTAFYLCASSIYARTEAFFGQGTRLTVV.

The J gene is TRBJ2-1, the V gene TRBV4-1; maybe TRBD2 (5 bases). CDR1 is MGHRA and CDR2 is YSYEKL in the germline V gene. Trimming stripped 1 base from V and 4 bases from J, with 20 bases between. The CDR3 contains 18 residues. CDR3 coding DNA: TGCGCCAGCAGCCAAGGGCGGGCATTGGCCCCCTTATACAATGAGCAGTTCTTC. Translated: CASSQGRALAPLYNEQFF.

This clone was recorded once. This chain uses TRBV7-8 with TRBJ1-1; tentative D call: TRBD1 (5 bases). CDR3 size: 16 residues. The germline V and J ends were trimmed by 0 bases and 1 base, with 12 bases remaining between them. CDR1 and CDR2 (germline): SGHVS, FQNEAQ. CDR3 coding DNA: TGTGCCAGCAGCTTAGCCCGTGGGGGGTGGAACACTGAAGCTTTCTTT. Translated: CASSLARGGWNTEAFF.

The J gene is TRBJ2-1, the V gene TRBV27, with 12 positions matching TRBD1. With V trimmed by 6 bases and J by 7 bases, 13 bases remained unmatched. The CDR3 has 17 residues. Germline V lookup: CDR1 MNHEY, CDR2 SMNVEV (reference sequence). The CDR3 spells CASSSPVGTGGENEQFF. Written as DNA, the CDR3 is TGTGCCAGCAGCTCACCGGTGGGGACAGGGGGCGAAAATGAGCAGTTCTTC.

The chain joins TRBV18 to TRBJ1-1; no definite D call. The CDR3 is 14 amino acids. The V gene's germline CDR1 is KGHSH and CDR2 LQKENI. V lost 0 bases, J lost 0 bases, and 5 bases lay in between. The CDR3 sequence is CASSPPNVNTEAFF. The CDR3 nucleotides read TGTGCCAGCTCACCACCGAATGTGAACACTGAAGCTTTCTTT.

The rearrangement joins TRBV2 to TRBJ1-2; tentatively, D is TRBD1 (6 bases). Germline CDR1 is SNHLY and CDR2 is FYNNEI. Trimming pared 8 bases from V and 5 bases from J, leaving 15 bases between. This CDR3 has 13 residues. The DNA of the CDR3 is TGTGCCAGCGGTTGGGACACGTTATATGGCTACACCTTC. This encodes CASGWDTLYGYTF.

The chain links TRBV27 to TRBJ2-7, with D hard to call. Trimming cost V 6 bases and J 2 bases, with 11 bases left between them. This CDR3 contains 13 residues. CDR1 MNHEY and CDR2 SMNVEV come from the germline V gene (reference sequence). The CDR3 here is CASSQFETYEQYF. Here the CDR3 DNA reads TGTGCCAGCAGCCAATTTGAGACCTACGAGCAGTACTTC.

This rearrangement joins TRBV28 to TRBJ2-7; maybe TRBD2 (6 bases). The germline V gene encodes CDR1 MDHEN and CDR2 SYDVKM. This CDR3 contains 19 residues. V lost 6 bases and J lost 4, with 31 bases in between. The CDR3 nucleotides are TGTGCCAGCAGCGAGCCGGGACTCGCGAATCAATACGGGCGATACGAGCAGTACTTC. Its protein is CASSEPGLANQYGRYEQYF.

The V gene is TRBV5-4, the J gene TRBJ2-2, with 13 positions matching TRBD2. The CDR3 is made up of 16 amino acids. Germline lookup yields CDR1 SGHNT and CDR2 YYREEE (reference sequence). V lost 4 bases to trimming and J lost 4 bases; unmatched junction nucleotides: 4. The CDR3 is CASSGTSGRATGELFF. DNA for the CDR3: TGTGCCAGCAGCGGCACTAGCGGGAGGGCCACCGGGGAGCTGTTTTTT.

J is TRBJ1-2 and V is TRBV6-5; TRBD1 might be the D (6 bases). CDR3 size: 15 residues. The V gene lost 2 bases and the J gene lost 1 base, with 11 bases spanning the gap. Germline lookup yields CDR1 MNHEY and CDR2 SVGAGI. The chain's CDR3 is CASSYRGAGNYGYTF. The CDR3 nucleotides are TGTGCCAGCAGTTACCGGGGGGCAGGTAACTATGGCTACACCTTC.

This chain uses TRBV29-1 with TRBJ1-1; no reliable D call. The germline V and J ends were trimmed by 4 bases and 6 bases, with 12 bases remaining between them. From germline, CDR1 is SQVTM and CDR2 ANQGSEA. The CDR3 is 12 amino acids. CDR3 nucleotides: TGCAGCGTTGTCGGGGATTGGGCTGAAGCTTTCTTT. Its protein product is CSVVGDWAEAFF.

The chain joins TRBV28 to TRBJ1-1; D is perhaps TRBD1 (5 bases). V lost 3 bases, J lost 6 bases, and 17 bases lay in between. The CDR3 covers 15 residues. Germline V gives CDR1 MDHEN, CDR2 SYDVKM. The CDR3 sequence: CASSFISNGAAEAFF. CDR3 DNA: TGTGCCAGCAGTTTTATAAGCAATGGGGCTGCTGAAGCTTTCTTT.

The V call is TRBV13, the J call TRBJ2-2; the match to TRBD1 covers 9 bases. CDR1 and CDR2 from the germline V gene are PRHDT and FYEKMQ (reference sequence). The CDR3 runs to 17 residues. Trimming removed 5 bases from V and 6 bases from J; junction bases left unmatched: 13. The DNA of the CDR3 is TGTGCCAGCAGCCCGCAGAGGACAGGGGCCGATTCCGGGGAGCTGTTTTTT. This sequence encodes CASSPQRTGADSGELFF.

The CDR3 region is CASSPSAPGTGELFF. CDR3 DNA sequence: TGCGCCAGCAGCCCCTCGGCCCCTGGGACCGGGGAGCTGTTTTTT. The chain uses TRBV4-1 and TRBJ2-2; D gene ambiguous. Germline-derived CDR1 and CDR2 are MGHRA and YSYEKL. V was clipped by 4 bases and J by 5 bases, with 14 bases between them. The CDR3 consists of 15 residues.

The chain is built from TRBV15 and TRBJ2-3, with D possibly being TRBD1 (5 bases). V lost 0 bases and J 3 bases, leaving 13 bases between the germline ends. The germline V gene has CDR1 LNHNV and CDR2 YYDKDF (reference sequence). The CDR3 has 16 residues. DNA of the CDR3: TGTGCCACCAGCAGAGATCTGTCAGGGTGGACAGATACGCAGTATTTT. This gives the protein CATSRDLSGWTDTQYF.

The rearrangement links TRBV5-1 to TRBJ1-1, with D unresolved. V lost 0 bases and J lost 4, with 16 bases in between. In germline, CDR1 is SGHRS, CDR2 YFSETQ. The CDR3 has 16 amino acids. The CDR3 reads CASSLDGGLLSTEAFF. The CDR3 DNA follows: TGCGCCAGCAGCTTGGACGGTGGCCTCTTGAGCACTGAAGCTTTCTTT. Together with reference TRBV5-1 and TRBJ1-1, the CDR3 gives the full variable domain: KAGVTQTPRYLIKTRGQQVTLSCSPISGHRSVSWYQQTPGQGLQFLFEYFSETQRNKGNFPGRFSGRQFSNSRSEMNVSTLELGDSALYLCASSLDGGLLSTEAFFGQGTRLTVV.

The rearrangement uses TRBV5-6 and TRBJ2-2; D might be TRBD1 (6 bases). CDR1 is SGHDT and CDR2 is YYEEEE in the germline V gene. The V end was cut by 0 bases, the J end by 8 bases, with 17 bases between. The CDR3 consists of 16 residues. In DNA form, the CDR3 reads TGTGCCAGCAGCTTGGAGATAGGGGGTTGGAAAGGGGAGCTGTTTTTT. Translated, it gives CASSLEIGGWKGELFF. The variable domain in full, with the rest retrieved from reference TRBV5-6 and TRBJ2-2, is DAGVTQSPTHLIKTRGQQVTLRCSPKSGHDTVSWYQQALGQGPQFIFQYYEEEERQRGNFPDRFSGHQFPNYSSELNVNALLLGDSALYLCASSLEIGGWKGELFFGEGSRLTVL.

The genes are TRBV27 and TRBJ2-1; the match to TRBD2 covers 7 bases. Germline CDR1 MNHEY, CDR2 SMNVEV (reference sequence). J gave up 2 bases and V 4 bases, and 5 bases lay outside the gene matches. The CDR3 covers 15 residues. CDR3 nucleotide sequence: TGTGCCAGCAGTTGGGGGGGATCAGCCTACAATGAGCAGTTCTTC. Translated, it gives CASSWGGSAYNEQFF.

This clone was seen once. J is TRBJ2-5 and V is TRBV25-1; D uncertain. The DNA end is more similar to TRBJ2-7, so the J call may be wrong. Germline V gene lookup returns CDR1 MGHDK and CDR2 SYGVNS. The CDR3 runs 13 residues. CDR3 region: CASSGTSGYEQYF. The CDR3 DNA is TGTGCCAGCAGTGGGACCTCAGGATACGAGCAGTACTTC.

The chain carries TRBV28 and TRBJ2-7; possible D gene TRBD2, 5 bases. The V and J ends lost 3 bases and 2 bases respectively, with 14 bases between them. CDR1 is MDHEN and CDR2 is SYDVKM in the germline V gene. CDR3 length: 15 amino acids. In nucleotides, the CDR3 is TGTGCCAGCAGTTTGGGCCCGCGGGCTACCTACGAGCAGTACTTC. Its protein is CASSLGPRATYEQYF.

J is TRBJ2-7 and V is TRBV14; 7 nucleotides match TRBD1. CDR1 and CDR2 (germline): SGHDN, FVKESK. The CDR3 contains 14 residues. V trimming: 3 bases; J trimming: 1 base; junction bases outside the gene matches: 3. CDR3 region: CASSHTGDSYEQYF. The CDR3, as DNA: TGTGCCAGCAGCCACACAGGGGATTCCTACGAGCAGTACTTC.

J is TRBJ1-2 and V is TRBV28; D unclear. V was shortened by 1 base and J by 4 bases, with 16 bases between the two germline ends. CDR3 size: 16 residues. The germline V gene has CDR1 MDHEN and CDR2 SYDVKM. The CDR3 nucleotides read TGTGCCAGCAGTTTATCCCTAGACTACCTCGGCTATGGCTACACCTTC. Its protein product is CASSLSLDYLGYGYTF.

The rearrangement joins TRBV27 to TRBJ1-5, with D tentatively TRBD1 (6 bases). The germline V gene encodes CDR1 MNHEY and CDR2 SMNVEV (reference sequence). Trimming took 2 bases from V and 2 from J, leaving 10 bases between them. The CDR3 has 15 amino acids. The DNA of the CDR3 is TGTGCCAGCAGTTTACAGGGGTCGGGCAATCAGCCCCAGCATTTT. This gives the protein CASSLQGSGNQPQHF.

This clone was counted only a few times. V gene TRBV19 combines with J gene TRBJ1-1; D remains unclear. Trimming took off 4 bases at V and 0 bases at J, with 9 bases between the two ends. The CDR3 spans 14 residues. Germline V gene sequence: CDR1 LNHDA, CDR2 SQIVND (reference sequence). Written as DNA, the CDR3 is TGTGCCAGTAGTACCCTTTACATGAACACTGAAGCTTTCTTT. This gives the protein CASSTLYMNTEAFF.

The chain is built from TRBV28 and TRBJ2-1; 13 bases are shared with TRBD2. CDR1 and CDR2 from the germline V gene are MDHEN and SYDVKM. This CDR3 spans 15 amino acids. V gave up 6 bases and J gave up 6 bases; unmatched junction bases: 5. The CDR3 DNA reads TGTGCCAGCAGGCTCGGGACTAGCGGGATCAATGAGCAGTTCTTC. Its protein is CASRLGTSGINEQFF.

In this sample, this clone turned up once. The chain employs TRBV4-1 and TRBJ2-5, with TRBD2 matching 7 bases. The DNA end favors TRBJ2-7, so the J call may be wrong. Germline V gene lookup returns CDR1 MGHRA and CDR2 YSYEKL. CDR3 length: 14 amino acids. The DNA of the CDR3 is TGCGCCAGCAGCCTTAGCGGGTTCTCCTACGAGCAGTACTTC. This gives the protein CASSLSGFSYEQYF.

This chain connects TRBV4-1 to TRBJ1-2; 9 nucleotides align to TRBD1. Trimming cost V 3 bases and J 3 bases; bases outside gene matches: 8. Germline V CDR1 and CDR2: MGHRA, YSYEKL. The CDR3 has 16 amino acids. The CDR3, as DNA: TGCGCCAGCAGCCATTCAGGACAGGGGATTGACTATGGCTACACCTTC. This sequence encodes CASSHSGQGIDYGYTF.

V and J are TRBV7-9 and TRBJ2-1; D possibly corresponds to TRBD2 (6 bases). This CDR3 spans 15 amino acids. V dropped 8 bases and J dropped 6 bases, with 20 bases sitting between them. The germline V gene encodes CDR1 SEHNR and CDR2 FQNEAQ (reference sequence). The CDR3 nucleotides are TGTGCCAGCGTTCCAGGCGGGGAGAAGGGCAATGAGCAGTTCTTC. Translated, it gives CASVPGGEKGNEQFF.

The sample holds one count of this clone. The genes are TRBV28 and TRBJ2-5, with 7 bases lining up with TRBD2. J lost 5 bases, V lost 1 base, and 10 bases had no gene match. CDR3 length: 16 residues. Germline V gene sequence: CDR1 MDHEN, CDR2 SYDVKM. The CDR3 sequence is CASSLSGGGVWETQYF. The CDR3 DNA reads as TGTGCCAGCAGTTTATCTGGGGGAGGGGTCTGGGAGACCCAGTACTTC.

The chain's CDR3 is CASSYQGLNEQYF. CDR3 nucleotides: TGTGCCAGCAGTTACCAGGGGTTAAACGAGCAGTACTTC. This chain uses TRBV6-5 with TRBJ2-7; D may be TRBD1 (6 bases). Trimming took 2 bases from V and 5 from J, leaving 10 bases between them. The CDR3 is 13 residues long. The germline V gene encodes CDR1 MNHEY and CDR2 SVGAGI.

This clone was recorded a few times. The V call is TRBV7-9, the J call TRBJ1-5; D call uncertain. Per the germline V gene, CDR1 is SEHNR and CDR2 is FQNEAQ (reference sequence). The CDR3 loop spans 14 amino acids. Between the trimmed V and J ends, which lost 1 base and 7 bases, there was a span of 11 bases. The CDR3 reads CASSLDSRTQPQHF. The CDR3 DNA reads TGTGCCAGCAGCTTAGACTCGAGGACCCAGCCCCAGCATTTT.